Listed below are T cell receptor beta chains from one sample, sequenced in a study of blood T cell repertoires in COVID-19. Method: immunoSEQ multiplex PCR; TCRdb's copy keeps in-frame clones and lacks some. This table has over 150,000 clones, roughly four fifths appearing once. The sample was peripheral blood. The receptors derive from a woman in her 70s with COVID-19, enrolled during active disease. Both conserved end residues are part of each CDR3. The order of the fields is clone size, V gene, D gene, J gene, CDR3 protein, CDR3 DNA. The D gene is left open where the match is weak. Size is stated for part of the rows, as once, few or many counts, or as a class when the clone is expanded.

>NA|TRBV4-2|NA|TRBJ1-2
CASSQDEVTGPGANYGYTF
TGTGCCAGCAGCCAAGATGAGGTAACAGGGCCAGGAGCTAACTATGGCTACACCTTC
>NA|TRBV7-9|NA|TRBJ2-2
CASSFGGELFF
TGTGCCAGCAGCTTCGGCGGGGAGCTGTTTTTT
>NA|TRBV20-1|NA|TRBJ1-1
CSVYRVSEAFF
TGCAGTGTATACAGGGTTTCGGAAGCTTTCTTT
>NA|TRBV7-2|NA|TRBJ2-7
CASSSFYEQYF
TGTGCCAGCAGCTCCTTCTACGAGCAGTACTTC
>NA|TRBV28|TRBD1|TRBJ2-3
CASSLGTGDTDTQYF
TGTGCCAGCAGTTTGGGGACAGGGGACACAGATACGCAGTATTTT
>NA|TRBV7-8|TRBD2|TRBJ2-2
CASSIPSTAGAGELFF
TGTGCCAGCAGCATCCCCAGCACCGCGGGGGCCGGGGAGCTGTTTTTT
>once|TRBV6-5|NA|TRBJ1-6
CASTSNVGNSPLHF
TGTGCCAGCACCTCGAACGTCGGGAATTCACCCCTCCACTTT
>NA|TRBV24-1|TRBD1|TRBJ2-1
CATSDVGTGEGNEQFF
TGTGCCACCAGTGACGTCGGGACAGGTGAAGGGAATGAGCAGTTCTTC
>NA|TRBV28|NA|TRBJ1-2
CASSLHTDTQYTF
TGTGCCAGCAGTCTACACACGGACACCCAATACACCTTC
>NA|TRBV28|NA|TRBJ1-4
CASSSGGQGEKLFF
TGTGCCAGCAGTAGTGGTGGCCAGGGGGAAAAACTGTTTTTT
>NA|TRBV7-7|NA|TRBJ2-5
CASSFTGTGETQYF
TGTGCCAGCAGCTTTACGGGTACGGGGGAGACCCAGTACTTC
>NA|TRBV7-2|TRBD1|TRBJ1-2
CASSSNRGEVGYTF
TGTGCCAGCAGTTCTAACAGGGGAGAGGTTGGCTACACCTTC
>NA|TRBV2|NA|TRBJ1-1
CASSRQDSTEAFF
TGTGCCAGCAGCAGACAGGATAGTACTGAAGCTTTCTTT
>NA|TRBV18|TRBD2|TRBJ2-7
CASSPGAGGPGEQYF
TGTGCCAGCTCACCAGGAGCGGGAGGGCCTGGGGAGCAGTACTTC
>NA|TRBV9|NA|TRBJ2-1
CASSVETSSYNEQFF
TGTGCCAGCAGCGTAGAAACTAGCTCCTACAATGAGCAGTTCTTC
>NA|TRBV24-1|NA|TRBJ2-5
CATQGPKETQYF
TGTGCCACTCAGGGGCCCAAAGAGACCCAGTACTTC
>NA|TRBV30|NA|TRBJ2-7
CAWSPTGFEQYF
TGTGCCTGGAGTCCGACCGGGTTCGAGCAGTACTTC
>once|TRBV7-9|NA|TRBJ2-7
CASSFPRDSLADEQYF
TGTGCCAGCAGCTTTCCCCGGGACTCGCTGGCGGACGAGCAGTACTTC
>NA|TRBV19|NA|TRBJ2-3
CASSPSTDTQYF
TGTGCCAGTAGTCCTAGCACAGATACGCAGTATTTT
>NA|TRBV3-1/TRBV3-2|TRBD2|TRBJ2-7
CASSQESDPAAGLDIHEQYF
TGTGCCAGCAGCCAAGAGTCTGATCCGGCAGCGGGACTAGACATCCACGAGCAGTACTTC
>NA|TRBV5-1|TRBD1|TRBJ2-3
CASRTTGGRTDTQYF
TGCGCCAGCAGAACGACAGGGGGCAGGACAGATACGCAGTATTTT
>NA|TRBV20-1|NA|TRBJ1-5
CSASIEINQPQHF
TGCAGTGCTAGTATAGAAATAAATCAGCCCCAGCATTTT
>NA|TRBV10-3|TRBD2|TRBJ2-1
CAIIQSGGGPGYNEQFF
TGTGCCATCATTCAAAGCGGGGGAGGGCCGGGTTACAATGAGCAGTTCTTC
>few|TRBV14|NA|TRBJ2-1
CASSFTRLNEQFF
TGTGCCAGCAGCTTTACTAGATTGAATGAGCAGTTCTTC
>NA|TRBV5-1|TRBD2|TRBJ2-1
CASSLGSRTSGSNEQFF
TGCGCCAGCAGCTTGGGCTCGAGGACTAGCGGGAGCAATGAGCAGTTCTTC
>NA|TRBV3-1/TRBV3-2|NA|TRBJ2-1
CASSRWGEPNEQFF
TGTGCCAGCAGCCGATGGGGGGAACCCAATGAGCAGTTCTTC
>NA|TRBV28|NA|TRBJ1-2
CASSLVGGYGYTF
TGTGCCAGCAGTTTAGTGGGAGGGTATGGCTACACCTTC
>NA|TRBV24-1|NA|TRBJ1-2
CATSGARGQDGYTF
TGTGCCACCAGTGGCGCAAGGGGCCAAGATGGCTACACCTTC
>few|TRBV9|TRBD2|TRBJ2-3
CASSVGRGLADSGTQYF
TGTGCCAGCAGCGTAGGAAGAGGACTAGCGGACTCCGGGACGCAGTATTTT
>NA|TRBV2|NA|TRBJ1-2
CASSDNRPYGYTF
TGTGCCAGCAGTGATAACAGGCCCTATGGCTACACCTTC
>once|TRBV19|NA|TRBJ2-1
CASSILGGANEQFF
TGTGCCAGTAGTATCCTAGGGGGGGCCAATGAGCAGTTCTTC
>NA|TRBV30|TRBD1|TRBJ2-7
CAWSRGQGGEQYF
TGTGCCTGGAGTCGGGGACAGGGGGGCGAGCAGTACTTC
>once|TRBV24-1|TRBD1|TRBJ2-2
CATTHKWDREAGELFF
TGTGCCACCACCCACAAATGGGACAGGGAAGCCGGGGAGCTGTTTTTT
>NA|TRBV30|TRBD1|TRBJ1-4
CAWSVPGTGFEKLFF
TGTGCCTGGAGTGTACCGGGGACAGGGTTTGAAAAACTGTTTTTT
>NA|TRBV28|NA|TRBJ1-2
CATLGREVYGYTF
TGTGCCACTCTGGGGAGGGAGGTGTACGGCTACACCTTC
>NA|TRBV28|NA|TRBJ1-5
CASISVSNQPQHF
TGTGCCAGCATCTCCGTTAGCAATCAGCCCCAGCATTTT
>NA|TRBV6-5|TRBD1|TRBJ1-2
CAIWGGTGFGYTF
TGTGCCATCTGGGGGGGGACAGGGTTCGGCTACACCTTC
>NA|TRBV29-1|NA|TRBJ1-2
CSVLRGGYTF
TGCAGCGTCCTCCGGGGTGGCTACACCTTC
>few|TRBV9|TRBD1|TRBJ1-1
CASSVEETGGTEAFF
TGTGCCAGCAGCGTAGAAGAAACAGGGGGCACTGAAGCTTTCTTT
>NA|TRBV14|NA|TRBJ1-6
CASSRGDLNNSPLHF
TGTGCCAGCAGCCGGGGGGACTTAAATAATTCACCCCTCCACTTT
>NA|TRBV28|TRBD1|TRBJ1-3
CAAKQGAGNTIYF
TGTGCCGCGAAACAGGGGGCTGGAAACACCATATATTTT
>NA|TRBV5-1|TRBD2|TRBJ2-1
CASSLGGTSLYNEQFF
TGCGCCAGCAGCTTGGGGGGGACTAGCCTCTACAATGAGCAGTTCTTC
>few|TRBV12-5|TRBD2|TRBJ2-2
CASGSGPTSANTGELFF
TGTGCTAGTGGTTCGGGGCCGACTAGCGCGAACACCGGGGAGCTGTTTTTT
>once|TRBV20-1|TRBD2|TRBJ2-7
CSASRPSGSYEQYF
TGCAGTGCTAGTCGGCCTAGCGGGAGTTACGAGCAGTACTTC
>NA|TRBV10-3|TRBD2|TRBJ2-1
CAIRLAGVDEQFF
TGTGCCATCAGACTAGCGGGAGTGGATGAGCAGTTCTTC
>NA|TRBV18|NA|TRBJ1-1
CASSPLGGDTEAFF
TGTGCCAGCTCACCTCTGGGGGGGGACACTGAAGCTTTCTTT
>NA|TRBV5-6|TRBD2|TRBJ2-5
CASSLRVTSAQETQYF
TGTGCCAGCAGCTTGCGGGTGACTAGCGCCCAAGAGACCCAGTACTTC
>NA|TRBV9|TRBD1|TRBJ1-1
CASSDPDRGNTEAFF
TGTGCCAGCAGCGACCCGGACAGGGGGAACACTGAAGCTTTCTTT
>NA|TRBV7-2|NA|TRBJ2-1
CASSTQYNEQFF
TGTGCCAGCAGCACCCAGTACAATGAGCAGTTCTTC
>NA|TRBV5-6|NA|TRBJ1-6
CASTLLGHQSSYNSPLHF
TGTGCCAGCACCCTGTTGGGACACCAGAGCTCCTATAATTCACCCCTCCACTTT
>once|TRBV3-1/TRBV3-2|NA|TRBJ1-3
CASSEGVTGNTIYF
TGTGCCAGCAGCGAGGGGGTGACCGGAAACACCATATATTTT
>NA|TRBV29-1|TRBD2|TRBJ2-3
CSVGPSGRTDTQYF
TGCAGCGTTGGCCCTAGCGGGAGAACAGATACGCAGTATTTT
>few|TRBV7-8|NA|TRBJ2-5
CASSLGFRGIQETQYF
TGTGCCAGCAGCTTAGGTTTCCGGGGAATCCAAGAGACCCAGTACTTC
>NA|TRBV30|NA|TRBJ1-5
CAWSDGRQGRQPQHF
TGTGCCTGGAGTGACGGAAGGCAGGGAAGGCAGCCCCAGCATTTT
>NA|TRBV30|NA|TRBJ1-1
CAWSKPGVYTEAFF
TGTGCCTGGAGTAAGCCAGGGGTTTACACTGAAGCTTTCTTT
>NA|TRBV4-1|TRBD1|TRBJ2-4
CASRPATGGANIQYF
TGCGCCAGCAGACCGGCGACAGGGGGCGCGAACATTCAGTACTTC